This T cell receptor (beta chain) is drawn from a study of regulatory T cells in long-lasting Graves disease. In the study overall: New Graves' disease cases had less than 3 months of antithyroid drugs. The study's findings and limits: Persistent disease preferred TRBV28, TRBJ1-2 and TRBJ2-5; new disease, TRBV20-1 and TRBJ2-1.

To make TCR beta libraries, researchers used iRepertoire HTBI primers and Arm-PCR of CDR3 regions. TCRdb re-derived calls from the multiplex PCR reads in MiXCR, one entry per CDR3 protein. Of roughly 500,000 distinct CDR3 sequences listed, around 15% are singletons. Time point noted: newly diagnosed GD, antithyroid drugs for less than 3 months. Generation of the TCR library employed RNA extracted from PBMCs. One endocrinology department in Xi'an, China, was where patients came from. The V gene lost 6 bases and the J gene lost 3 bases, with 15 bases spanning the gap. Per germline, CDR1 MDHEN and CDR2 SYDVKM. The length of the CDR3 is 14 residues. The table lists this clonotype with many counts. What it binds is unknown. The sample was also reused in another study, on T cells in Graves' hyperthyroidism and ophthalmopathy.

The receptor was derived from a woman in her fifties or sixties with Graves disease. Sequenced material: peripheral blood mononuclear cells (PBMCs), taken at new diagnosis, from a patient treated with antithyroid drugs. The rearrangement joins TRBV28 to TRBJ2-7; possible D gene TRBD2, 5 bases. The CDR3 DNA follows: TGTGCCAGCAGCTCACCCCCAGGAGGCTACGAGCAGTACTTC. Translated, it gives CASSSPPGGYEQYF.